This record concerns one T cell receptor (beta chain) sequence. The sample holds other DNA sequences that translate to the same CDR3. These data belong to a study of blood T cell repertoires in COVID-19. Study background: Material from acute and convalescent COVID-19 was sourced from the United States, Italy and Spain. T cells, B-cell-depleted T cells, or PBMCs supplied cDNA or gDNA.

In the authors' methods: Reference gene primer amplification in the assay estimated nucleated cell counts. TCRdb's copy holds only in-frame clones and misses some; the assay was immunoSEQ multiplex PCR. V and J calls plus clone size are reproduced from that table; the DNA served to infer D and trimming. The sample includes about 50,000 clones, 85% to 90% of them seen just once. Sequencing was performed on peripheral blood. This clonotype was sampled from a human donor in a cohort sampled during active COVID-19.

The CDR3 DNA reads as TGCGCCAGCAGCTTGGGGGGCGGCGAGACCCAGTACTTC. Translation: CASSLGGGETQYF. The chain is built from TRBV5-1 and TRBJ2-5; tentative D call: TRBD1 (5 bases). CDR3 size: 13 residues. The germline gives CDR1 SGHRS, CDR2 YFSETQ. The V and J ends lost 0 bases and 5 bases respectively, with 8 bases between them.